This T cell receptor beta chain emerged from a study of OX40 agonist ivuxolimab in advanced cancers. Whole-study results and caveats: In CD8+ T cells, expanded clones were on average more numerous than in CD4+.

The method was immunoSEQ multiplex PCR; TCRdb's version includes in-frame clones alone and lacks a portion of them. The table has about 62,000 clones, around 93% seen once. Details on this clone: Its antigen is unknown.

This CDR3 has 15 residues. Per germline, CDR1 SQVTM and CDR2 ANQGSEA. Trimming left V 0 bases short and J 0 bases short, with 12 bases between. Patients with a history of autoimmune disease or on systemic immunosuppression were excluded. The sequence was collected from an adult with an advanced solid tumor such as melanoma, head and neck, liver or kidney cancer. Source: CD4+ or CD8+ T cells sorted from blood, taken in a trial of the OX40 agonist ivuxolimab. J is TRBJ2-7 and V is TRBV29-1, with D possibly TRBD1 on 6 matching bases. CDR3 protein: CSVEDSQGSSYEQYF. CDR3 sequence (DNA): TGCAGCGTTGAAGATTCACAGGGAAGCTCCTACGAGCAGTACTTC.